These 15 T cell receptor beta chains share one sample of origin, sequenced in a study of neurological immune-mediated disorders. TCRdb re-called the 5' RACE reads through MiXCR, storing one row per CDR3 protein. The sample gives 100,000 or so distinct CDR3 sequences, about 13% of which show up once; roughly 4.8% is in the top ten. Time point reported: longitudinal time-point 2. Sequenced material: PBMCs. These receptors were taken from a female donor with HTLV-1-associated myelopathy (HAM/TSP).

This clonotype has ten or more counts. This rearrangement joins TRBV3-1 to TRBJ2-7, with 11 bases aligning to TRBD2. This CDR3 contains 15 residues. V shed 4 bases and J 4 bases; nucleotides not matched to a gene: 6. Germline CDR1 is LGHDT and CDR2 is YNNKEL (reference sequence). The CDR3 coding sequence is TGTGCCAGCAGCCCTCCGGGACTAGCGGCGTACGAGCAGTACTTC. Its protein product is CASSPPGLAAYEQYF.

This clonotype was observed at least ten times. The V call is TRBV28, the J call TRBJ2-7; D is ambiguous. Germline V gene sequence: CDR1 MDHEN, CDR2 SYDVKM. V lost 4 bases, J lost 2 bases, and 24 bases lay in between. This CDR3 is 18 amino acids long. For the CDR3, the DNA is TGTGCCAGCAGTTCCCAGGCCTGGGGTGAGAAAGCTCCCTACGAGCAGTACTTC. Encoded protein: CASSSQAWGEKAPYEQYF.

The table lists this clonotype with many counts. The chain is built from TRBV7-9 and TRBJ2-7; the D gene could be TRBD1 or TRBD2 (5 bases each). The CDR3 spans 12 residues. The ends were cut back, 1 base at V and 9 bases at J, with 10 bases in the middle. The germline gives CDR1 SEHNR, CDR2 FQNEAQ (reference sequence). This CDR3 reads CASSLDRTRQYF. As DNA, the CDR3 is TGTGCCAGCAGCTTAGACAGGACTCGGCAGTACTTC.

The table lists this clonotype with many counts. The chain couples TRBV5-1 to TRBJ2-7, with 9 bases that match TRBD1. CDR3 length: 15 residues. J gave up 3 bases and V 3 bases, and 7 bases lay outside the gene matches. Germline values: CDR1 SGHRS, CDR2 YFSETQ. In DNA, the CDR3 is TGCGCCAGCAGCTCAGGACAGGGGAATATCTACGAGCAGTACTTC. Its protein is CASSSGQGNIYEQYF.

This clonotype was detected only a few times. This chain joins TRBV28 and TRBJ2-3; TRBD1 matches at 9 bases. With 4 bases clipped from V and 3 bases from J, the junction kept 5 bases outside the gene matches. The CDR3 spans 15 residues. The germline gives CDR1 MDHEN, CDR2 SYDVKM. The CDR3 DNA reads as TGTGCCAGCAGTTCTCCCGGGACAGGGACAGATACGCAGTATTTT. Protein sequence: CASSSPGTGTDTQYF.

This clonotype showed up many times. This sequence joins TRBV5-1 and TRBJ2-3; possible D gene TRBD2, 7 bases. The CDR3 loop spans 16 amino acids. Germline V lookup: CDR1 SGHRS, CDR2 YFSETQ. Trimming pared 4 bases from V and 6 bases from J, leaving 21 bases between. The CDR3 sequence is CASSAESQGGGDTQYF. CDR3 DNA sequence: TGCGCCAGCAGCGCAGAATCGCAGGGAGGGGGGGATACGCAGTATTTT.

This clonotype was observed at least ten times. This rearrangement joins TRBV5-1 to TRBJ2-1, with 7 positions matching TRBD2. The V segment lost 7 bases and the J segment 0 bases; nucleotides outside the gene matches: 13. Per germline, CDR1 SGHRS and CDR2 YFSETQ. The CDR3 sequence is 17 residues long. CDR3 amino acids: CASAGVRRKSSYNEQFF. CDR3 nucleotides: TGCGCCAGCGCGGGGGTCCGCCGGAAAAGCTCCTACAATGAGCAGTTCTTC.

This rearrangement joins TRBV6-5 to TRBJ2-7, with 9 bases matching TRBD1. This CDR3 is 14 amino acids long. CDR1 and CDR2 from the germline V gene are MNHEY and SVGAGI. J lost 5 bases, V lost 6 bases, and 8 bases had no gene match. Here the CDR3 DNA reads TGTGCCAGCAGGCAGACAGGGGGGCCCCACGAGCAGTACTTC. This sequence encodes CASRQTGGPHEQYF.

Ten or more counts support this clonotype. The chain employs TRBV28 and TRBJ2-7; 11 bases are a match to TRBD1. V gave up 4 bases and J gave up 5 bases; unmatched junction bases: 7. The CDR3 runs 15 residues. Germline CDR1 MDHEN, CDR2 SYDVKM. CDR3 DNA: TGTGCCAGCAGTTCGGGACAGGGGGTCTCTCACGAGCAGTACTTC. It translates to CASSSGQGVSHEQYF.

CDR3 in DNA: TGTGCCAGCAGCTTAGTTACGTACACAGATACGCAGTATTTT. It is translated as CASSLVTYTDTQYF. V and J are TRBV7-2 and TRBJ2-3; D is unclear. V lost 1 base, J lost 2 bases, and 7 bases lay in between. The CDR3 sequence is 14 residues long. The germline V gene has CDR1 SGHTA and CDR2 FQGNSA.

This clonotype came up many times. The chain uses TRBV5-1 and TRBJ1-1, with D hard to call. The length of the CDR3 is 13 residues. The V gene's germline CDR1 is SGHRS and CDR2 YFSETQ. V was clipped by 0 bases and J by 2 bases, with 5 bases between them. The CDR3: CASSLAANTEAFF. The CDR3 nucleotides are TGCGCCAGCAGCTTGGCAGCCAACACTGAAGCTTTCTTT.

In this sample, this clonotype turned up a few times. CDR3 nucleotide sequence: TGTGCCAGCAGCACGGGACAGGGGGGACAGCCCCAGCATTTT. Its protein is CASSTGQGGQPQHF. This chain uses TRBV11-3 with TRBJ1-5; 11 bases match TRBD1. The germline gives CDR1 SGHNT, CDR2 YENEEA. CDR3 length: 14 residues. Trimming cost V 5 bases and J 7 bases; bases outside gene matches: 4.

This clonotype has ten or more counts. The rearrangement joins TRBV5-6 to TRBJ2-3; D tentatively fits TRBD1 or TRBD2 (6 bases each). The germline CDR1 and CDR2 sequences are SGHDT and YYEEEE. V lost 7 bases and J lost 4, with 19 bases in between. The CDR3 spans 15 residues. CDR3 loop: CASGGKRTNSDTQYF. CDR3 nucleotide sequence: TGTGCCAGCGGGGGCAAAAGGACTAATTCAGATACGCAGTATTTT.

About this clonotype itself: A much larger clone lies one base from this, so it may be a read error. The rearrangement joins TRBV28 to TRBJ1-2; tentatively, D is TRBD1 (5 bases). Germline CDR1 and CDR2: MDHEN and SYDVKM. The CDR3 is made up of 18 amino acids. The CDR3 coding sequence is TGTGTCAGCAGCCTGACTACAATGACAGAGACCAATAACTATGGCTACACCTTC. Residues: CVSSLTTMTETNNYGYTF.

This clonotype was counted many times. CDR3 region: CSARLGGGQETQYF. For the CDR3, the DNA is TGCAGTGCTAGACTGGGGGGGGGGCAAGAGACCCAGTACTTC. The chain carries TRBV20-1 and TRBJ2-5; 7 positions agree with TRBD2. This CDR3 contains 14 residues. Germline-derived CDR1 and CDR2 are DFQATT and SNEGSKA (reference sequence). V shed 2 bases, J shed 2 bases, and the junction held 5 bases outside the gene matches.